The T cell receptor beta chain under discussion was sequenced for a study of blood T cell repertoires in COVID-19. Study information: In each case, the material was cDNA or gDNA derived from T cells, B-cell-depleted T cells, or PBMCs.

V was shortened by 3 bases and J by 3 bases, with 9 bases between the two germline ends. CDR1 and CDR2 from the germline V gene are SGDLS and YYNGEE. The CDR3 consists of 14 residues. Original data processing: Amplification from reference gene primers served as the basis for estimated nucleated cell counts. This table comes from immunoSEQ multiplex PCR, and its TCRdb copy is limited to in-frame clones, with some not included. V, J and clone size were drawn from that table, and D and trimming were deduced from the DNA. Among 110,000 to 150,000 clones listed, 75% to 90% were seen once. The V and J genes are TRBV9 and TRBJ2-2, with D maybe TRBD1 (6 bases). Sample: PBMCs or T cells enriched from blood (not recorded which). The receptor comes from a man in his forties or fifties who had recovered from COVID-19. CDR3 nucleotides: TGTGCCAGCAGCGGCCGACAGGACACCGGGGAGCTGTTTTTT. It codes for CASSGRQDTGELFF.